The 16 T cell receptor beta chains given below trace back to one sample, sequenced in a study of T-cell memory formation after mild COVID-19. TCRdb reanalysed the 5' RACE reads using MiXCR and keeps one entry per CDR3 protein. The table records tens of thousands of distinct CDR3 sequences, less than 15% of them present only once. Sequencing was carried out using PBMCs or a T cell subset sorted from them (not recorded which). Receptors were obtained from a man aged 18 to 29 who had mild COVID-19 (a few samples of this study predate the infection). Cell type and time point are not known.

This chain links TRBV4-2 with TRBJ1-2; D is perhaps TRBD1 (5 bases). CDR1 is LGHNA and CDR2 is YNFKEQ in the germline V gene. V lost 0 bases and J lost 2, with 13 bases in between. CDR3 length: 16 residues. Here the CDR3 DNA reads TGTGCCAGCAGCCAAGAGGGTGGGGGTAAGAACTATGGCTACACCTTC. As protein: CASSQEGGGKNYGYTF.

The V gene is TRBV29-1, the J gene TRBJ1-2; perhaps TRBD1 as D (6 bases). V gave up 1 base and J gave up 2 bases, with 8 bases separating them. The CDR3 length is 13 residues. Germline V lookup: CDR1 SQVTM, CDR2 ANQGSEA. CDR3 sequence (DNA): TGCAGCGTTGAAGGGACAGACAACTATGGCTACACCTTC. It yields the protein CSVEGTDNYGYTF.

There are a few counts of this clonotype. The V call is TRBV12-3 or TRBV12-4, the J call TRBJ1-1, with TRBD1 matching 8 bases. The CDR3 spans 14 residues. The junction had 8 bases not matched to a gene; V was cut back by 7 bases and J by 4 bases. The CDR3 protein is CASTSRGPGTEAFF. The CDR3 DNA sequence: TGTGCCAGCACTAGCAGGGGGCCGGGCACTGAAGCTTTCTTT.

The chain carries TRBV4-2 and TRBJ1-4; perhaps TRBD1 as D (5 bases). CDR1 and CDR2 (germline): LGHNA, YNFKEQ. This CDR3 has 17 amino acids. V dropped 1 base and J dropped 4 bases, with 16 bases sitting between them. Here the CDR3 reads CASSQATSGGLNEKLFF. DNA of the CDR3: TGTGCCAGCAGCCAAGCCACGTCGGGGGGACTTAATGAAAAACTGTTTTTT.

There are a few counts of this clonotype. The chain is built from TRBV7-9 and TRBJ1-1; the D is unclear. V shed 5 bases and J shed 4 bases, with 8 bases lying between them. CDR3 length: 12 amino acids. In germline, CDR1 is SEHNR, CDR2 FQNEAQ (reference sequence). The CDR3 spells CASSPPFTEAFF. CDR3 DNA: TGTGCCAGCAGCCCGCCATTCACTGAAGCTTTCTTT.

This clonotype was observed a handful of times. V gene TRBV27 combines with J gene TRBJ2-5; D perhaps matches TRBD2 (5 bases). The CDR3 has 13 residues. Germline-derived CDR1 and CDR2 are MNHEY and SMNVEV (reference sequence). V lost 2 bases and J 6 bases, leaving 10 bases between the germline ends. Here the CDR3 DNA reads TGTGCCAGCAGTTTAGAGGGCAGAAAGACCCAGTACTTC. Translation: CASSLEGRKTQYF.

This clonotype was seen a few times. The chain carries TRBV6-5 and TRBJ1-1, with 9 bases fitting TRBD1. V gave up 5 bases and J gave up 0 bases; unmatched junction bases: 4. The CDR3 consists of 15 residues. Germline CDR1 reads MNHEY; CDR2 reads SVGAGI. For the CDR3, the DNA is TGTGCCAGCAGTGGGACAGGGCGATTGAACACTGAAGCTTTCTTT. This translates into CASSGTGRLNTEAFF.

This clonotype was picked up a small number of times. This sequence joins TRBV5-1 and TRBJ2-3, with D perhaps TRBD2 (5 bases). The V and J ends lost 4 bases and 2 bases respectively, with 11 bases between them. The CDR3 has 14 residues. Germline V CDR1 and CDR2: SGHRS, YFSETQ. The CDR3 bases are TGCGCCAGCAGCACCGGACTTGTCACAGATACGCAGTATTTT. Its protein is CASSTGLVTDTQYF.

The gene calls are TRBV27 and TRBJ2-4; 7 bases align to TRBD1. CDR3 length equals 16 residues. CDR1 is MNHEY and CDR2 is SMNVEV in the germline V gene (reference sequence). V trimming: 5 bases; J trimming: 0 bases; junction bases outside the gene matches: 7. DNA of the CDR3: TGTGCCAGCAGTCTCGGGACAGAGTCAGCCAAAAACATTCAGTACTTC. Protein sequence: CASSLGTESAKNIQYF.

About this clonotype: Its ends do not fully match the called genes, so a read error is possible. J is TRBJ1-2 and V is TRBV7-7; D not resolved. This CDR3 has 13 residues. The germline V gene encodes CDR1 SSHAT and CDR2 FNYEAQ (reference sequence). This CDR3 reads CASSSLELYGYTF. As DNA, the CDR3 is TGTGCTAGCAGCTCCCTCGAGCTCTATGGCTACACCTTC.

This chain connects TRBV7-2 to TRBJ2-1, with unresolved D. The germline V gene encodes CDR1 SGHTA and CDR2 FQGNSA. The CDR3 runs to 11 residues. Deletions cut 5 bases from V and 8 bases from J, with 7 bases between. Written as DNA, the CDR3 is TGTGCCAGCAGCCTGATAGATGAGCAGTTCTTC. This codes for CASSLIDEQFF.

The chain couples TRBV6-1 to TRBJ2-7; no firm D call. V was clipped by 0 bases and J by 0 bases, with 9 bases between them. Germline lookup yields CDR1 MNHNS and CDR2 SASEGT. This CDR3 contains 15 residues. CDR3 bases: TGTGCCAGCAGTGAAGCGATCAGAAGCTCCTACGAGCAGTACGTC. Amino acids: CASSEAIRSSYEQYV.

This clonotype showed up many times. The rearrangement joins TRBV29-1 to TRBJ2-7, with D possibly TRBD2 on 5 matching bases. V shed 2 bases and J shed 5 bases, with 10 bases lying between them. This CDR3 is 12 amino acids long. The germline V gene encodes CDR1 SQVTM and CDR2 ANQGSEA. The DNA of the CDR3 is TGCAGCGTTGAATTACGGGATAACGAGCAGTACTTC. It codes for CSVELRDNEQYF.

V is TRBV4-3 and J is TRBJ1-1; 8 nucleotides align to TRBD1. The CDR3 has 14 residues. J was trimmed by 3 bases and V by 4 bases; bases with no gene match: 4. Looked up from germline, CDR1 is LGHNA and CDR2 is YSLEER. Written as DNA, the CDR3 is TGCGCCAGCAGCCCCAGGGGGCAGCACACTGAAGCTTTCTTT. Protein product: CASSPRGQHTEAFF.

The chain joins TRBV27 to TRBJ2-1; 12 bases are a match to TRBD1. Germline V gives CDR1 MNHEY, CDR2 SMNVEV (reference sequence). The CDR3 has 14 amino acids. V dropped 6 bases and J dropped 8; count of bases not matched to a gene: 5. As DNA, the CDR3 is TGTGCCAGCAGCCCCGGGACAGGGGGCGATGAGCAGTTCTTC. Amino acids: CASSPGTGGDEQFF.

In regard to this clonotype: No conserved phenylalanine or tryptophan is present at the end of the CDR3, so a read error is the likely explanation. The CDR3 loop reads CASSRMVRGGYTL. DNA for the CDR3: TGTGCCAGCAGCAGAATGGTGAGGGGCGGCTACACCCTC. V usage is TRBV13 and J usage is TRBJ1-2, with a tentative D call TRBD1 (5 bases). V was clipped by 5 bases and J by 8 bases, with 15 bases between them. The CDR3 loop spans 13 amino acids. Germline values: CDR1 PRHDT, CDR2 FYEKMQ (reference sequence).